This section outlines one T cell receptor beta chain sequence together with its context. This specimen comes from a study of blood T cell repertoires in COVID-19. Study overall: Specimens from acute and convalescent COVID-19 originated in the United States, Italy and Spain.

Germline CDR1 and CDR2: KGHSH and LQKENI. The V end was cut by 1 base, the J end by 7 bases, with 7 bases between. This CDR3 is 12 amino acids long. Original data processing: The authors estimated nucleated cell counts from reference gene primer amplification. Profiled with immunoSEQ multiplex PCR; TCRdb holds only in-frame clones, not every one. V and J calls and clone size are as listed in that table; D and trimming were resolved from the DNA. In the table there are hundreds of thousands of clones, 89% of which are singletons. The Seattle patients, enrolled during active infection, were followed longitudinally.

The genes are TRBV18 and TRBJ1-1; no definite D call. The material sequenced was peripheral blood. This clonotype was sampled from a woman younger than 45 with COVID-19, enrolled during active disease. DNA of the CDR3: TGTGCCAGCTCACCACAACGGGATGAAGCTTTCTTT. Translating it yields CASSPQRDEAFF. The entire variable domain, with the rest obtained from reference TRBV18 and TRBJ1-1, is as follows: NAGVMQNPRHLVRRRGQEARLRCSPMKGHSHVYWYRQLPEEGLKFMVYLQKENIIDESGMPKERFSAEFPKEGPSILRIQQVVRGDSAAYFCASSPQRDEAFFGQGTRLTVV.